The clone carrying this T cell receptor beta chain has just one count. This record belongs to a study of T cell changes during pregnancy in multiple sclerosis. The V and J ends lost 10 bases and 10 bases respectively, with 14 bases between them. CDR1 is SGHVS, CDR2 FQNEAQ, per germline. This CDR3 is built from 11 residues. Method: immunoSEQ multiplex PCR; TCRdb's copy keeps in-frame clones and lacks some. The sample comprises fewer than 20,000 clones, nearly 90% of which are singletons, and 7.5% rests with the top ten. V is TRBV7-8 and J is TRBJ2-1, with a weak D call TRBD2 (6 bases). The origin of this receptor is a female donor in good health, enrolled as a control in a pregnancy study. This sample comprised CD8+ T cells from peripheral blood mononuclear cells, obtained in the second trimester of pregnancy. In DNA form, the CDR3 reads TGTGCCACAATGGGGAGGTCGGAGCAGTTCTTC. It yields the protein CATMGRSEQFF.